This TCR beta chain comes out of a study of human T cells and chemical hapten exposure. TCRdb re-analysed the RACE reads in MiXCR, keeping a single row per CDR3 protein. The sample lists a few hundred thousand distinct CDR3 sequences, 4.5% to 7% seen once, with about 8.7% in the top ten. Time point: pre-sensitization, week 0. Described treatment: therapeutic diphenylcyclopropenone sensitization with weekly scalp DPC. V gave up 10 bases and J gave up 1 base, with 11 bases separating them. The CDR3 extends over 12 amino acids. From germline, CDR1 is LGHDT and CDR2 YNNKEL (reference sequence). The TCR originated in a woman younger than 30 with alopecia areata. Some clones in this sample may be carry-over from other donors' samples. The chain uses TRBV3-1 and TRBJ2-7; no firm D call. The sample in question was whole blood, obtained in connection with sensitization to the hapten diphenylcyclopropenone (DPC). CDR3 DNA: TGTGCCAACCCCCGTCGGTCCTACGAGCAGTACTTC. Amino acid sequence: CANPRRSYEQYF.